What follows are 25 T cell receptor beta chains derived from one specimen sequenced in a study of tumor and adjacent non-tumor tissue in lung cancer. RNA was extracted from bulk tissue without any cell sorting. More than 3 cm separated this lung sample from the edge of the tumor. Three rounds of nested PCR, following a modified ARM-PCR protocol, produced the TCRbeta library. A single record per CDR3 protein comes from TCRdb applying MiXCR to the multiplex PCR reads. The profile shows 35,000 to 55,000 distinct CDR3 sequences, 60% to 65% of them singletons. Sequencing was done on a sample of distant non-tumor lung tissue. These receptors all stem from a woman between 40 and 55 years old with non-small cell lung cancer.

Concerning this clonotype: Compared with germline, one end of the junction differs, possibly owing to a read error. This sequence joins TRBV29-1 and TRBJ2-1; TRBD2 agrees at 7 bases. The CDR3 contains 15 residues. In germline, CDR1 is SQVTM, CDR2 ANQGSEA. As DNA, the CDR3 is TGCAGTGTTGATGGCTGTGCTAGCGGATACAATGAGCAGTTCTTC. Translation gives CSVDGCASGYNEQFF.

This clonotype has ten or more counts. The chain links TRBV5-1 to TRBJ2-2, with D uncertain. CDR1 and CDR2 from the germline V gene are SGHRS and YFSETQ. The CDR3 consists of 16 residues. V lost 0 bases and J 7 bases, leaving 16 bases between the germline ends. CDR3 amino acids: CASSLVVGVDVGELFF. In nucleotides, the CDR3 is TGCGCCAGCAGCTTGGTGGTCGGAGTTGATGTCGGGGAGCTGTTTTTT.

Concerning this clonotype: The junction differs from germline at one of its ends, possibly a read error. This chain joins TRBV29-1 and TRBJ1-1; D may be TRBD1 (5 bases). Germline CDR1 SQVTM, CDR2 ANQGSEA. CDR3 length equals 13 residues. CDR3 DNA sequence: TGCAGTGTTGATGTGGAGTGGGGCACTGAAGCTCTCTTT. Its protein product is CSVDVEWGTEALF.

This clonotype was counted at least ten times. The J gene is TRBJ2-1, the V gene TRBV20-1, with TRBD1 matching 8 bases. Germline CDR1 and CDR2: DFQATT and SNEGSKA (reference sequence). J gave up 3 bases and V 3 bases, and 7 bases lay outside the gene matches. The CDR3 sequence is 15 residues long. The CDR3 protein is CSASPRQGNYNEQFF. For the CDR3, the DNA is TGCAGTGCTAGCCCGAGACAGGGGAACTACAATGAGCAGTTCTTC.

For this clonotype: A junction boundary mismatches the germline segment, possibly from a read error. The CDR3 protein is CVSGLGPLAGRNEQFF. The CDR3 bases are TGTGTCAGCGGCTTAGGGCCATTAGCGGGGCGCAATGAGCAGTTCTTC. This chain links TRBV11-2 with TRBJ2-1, with 8 bases identical to TRBD2. Germline V CDR1 and CDR2: SGHAT, FQNNGV. There are 16 residues in the CDR3.

This chain links TRBV7-3 with TRBJ2-2; 11 bases fit TRBD2. CDR1 is SGHTA, CDR2 FQGTGA, per germline. The CDR3 length is 16 residues. Trimming at V came to 5 bases and at J to 3 bases, leaving 5 bases not matched to a gene. Written as DNA, the CDR3 is TGTGCCAGCAGCAGCGTAGCGGGAGGGTACACCGGGGAGCTGTTTTTT. Encoded protein: CASSSVAGGYTGELFF.

As regards this clonotype: Germline is not matched at one junction end, which may reflect a read error. V is TRBV11-2 and J is TRBJ2-6; D remains ambiguous. The CDR3 extends over 16 amino acids. Germline lookup yields CDR1 SGHAT and CDR2 FQNNGV. The CDR3 loop reads CANSWSDLPGANVLTF. The CDR3 DNA follows: TGTGCCAACAGCTGGTCCGACCTCCCTGGGGCCAACGTCCTGACTTTC.

This clonotype ranks as large. The CDR3 nucleotides read TGTGCCAGCAGCCGAGCGTCCGGGAACACCATATATTTT. It codes for CASSRASGNTIYF. The chain employs TRBV11-2 and TRBJ1-3; no clear D gene. The CDR3 length is 13 residues. V lost 5 bases, J lost 7 bases, and 12 bases lay in between. Germline V gives CDR1 SGHAT, CDR2 FQNNGV. The variable domain in full, completed from reference TRBV11-2 and TRBJ1-3, reads EAGVAQSPRYKIIEKRQSVAFWCNPISGHATLYWYQQILGQGPKLLIQFQNNGVVDDSQLPKDRFSAERLKGVDSTLKIQPAKLEDSAVYLCASSRASGNTIYFGEGSWLTVV.

This clonotype was seen a handful of times. This chain links TRBV29-1 with TRBJ2-2; possibly TRBD2 for D (5 bases). Germline lookup yields CDR1 SQVTM and CDR2 ANQGSEA. The length of the CDR3 is 13 residues. The CDR3 spells CRVEGRPTGELFF. CDR3 nucleotides: TGCAGGGTCGAAGGGAGACCCACCGGGGAGCTGTTTTTT.

This clonotype was recorded at least ten times. The CDR3 protein is CASSPDQGAGELFF. CDR3 in DNA: TGTGCCAGCAGCCCCGACCAGGGAGCCGGGGAGCTGTTTTTT. The chain joins TRBV13 to TRBJ2-2; tentatively, D is TRBD1 or TRBD2 (5 bases each). This CDR3 region has 14 residues. V was clipped by 5 bases and J by 6 bases, with 13 bases between them. Germline V lookup: CDR1 PRHDT, CDR2 FYEKMQ (reference sequence).

For this clonotype: The junction differs from germline at one of its ends, possibly a read error. This chain uses TRBV6-6 with TRBJ2-4; TRBD1 aligns across 9 bases. The CDR3 is made up of 13 amino acids. Germline lookup yields CDR1 MNHNY and CDR2 SVGAGI (reference sequence). The CDR3 coding sequence is TGCGCCAGCAGACAGGGACAGGGAAACATTCAGTACTTC. It codes for CASRQGQGNIQYF.

On this clonotype: Since the CDR3 does not end with the conserved phenylalanine or tryptophan, this likely comes from a read error. This rearrangement joins TRBV28 to TRBJ2-1; D remains ambiguous. CDR1 and CDR2 (germline): MDHEN, SYDVKM. V lost 5 bases, J lost 6 bases, and 20 bases lay in between. This CDR3 is 16 amino acids long. The CDR3 protein is CASSLPAASALNEQFL. DNA of the CDR3: TGTGCCAGCAGTCTCCCGGCGGCTAGTGCCCTCAATGAGCAGTTCTTA.

Concerning this clonotype itself: This could be a read error, since a much larger clone is one nucleotide away. CDR3 sequence reads: CSATLVSGRAGEQFF. The CDR3 bases are TGCAGTGCTACACTGGTCAGCGGGAGGGCCGGGGAGCAGTTCTTC. The chain joins TRBV20-1 to TRBJ2-1; 10 bases align to TRBD2. CDR1 DFQATT and CDR2 SNEGSKA come from the germline V gene (reference sequence). This CDR3 spans 15 amino acids. Trimming at V came to 4 bases and at J to 10 bases, leaving 13 bases not matched to a gene.

Points on this clonotype: Without the conserved terminal phenylalanine or tryptophan, this CDR3 likely stems from a read error. Here the CDR3 DNA reads TGCAGCGTATCAACGGGACAGGGTTACGAGCAGTACATA. Translated: CSVSTGQGYEQYI. V usage is TRBV29-1 and J usage is TRBJ2-7; 9 nucleotides line up with TRBD1. The V gene's germline CDR1 is SQVTM and CDR2 ANQGSEA. V shed 6 bases and J 4 bases; nucleotides not matched to a gene: 7. The CDR3 runs 13 residues.

This chain joins TRBV30 and TRBJ1-1; D not resolved. Germline CDR1 and CDR2: GTSNPN and SVGIG (reference sequence). The CDR3 has 13 residues. Deletions cut 4 bases from V and 5 bases from J, with 14 bases between. CDR3 sequence reads: CAWNPGGNTEAFF. The DNA of the CDR3 is TGTGCCTGGAATCCAGGAGGGAATACTGAAGCTTTCTTT.

By its share, this clonotype is large. The V and J genes are TRBV11-2 and TRBJ2-1; 7 nucleotides line up with TRBD2. Per the germline V gene, CDR1 is SGHAT and CDR2 is FQNNGV. The CDR3 consists of 14 residues. V lost 1 base, J lost 3 bases, and 0 bases stayed unmatched. The CDR3 spells CASSLGTSYNEQFF. CDR3 sequence (DNA): TGTGCCAGCAGCTTAGGGACTAGCTACAATGAGCAGTTCTTC.

A few counts support this clonotype. This clone may be a read error of a much larger clone one base away. The V and J genes are TRBV7-9 and TRBJ2-1, with 7 bases lining up with TRBD2. The CDR3 consists of 14 residues. Germline CDR1 reads SEHNR; CDR2 reads FQNEAQ (reference sequence). The DNA for the CDR3 is TGTGCCACCGCGGGGGAATCATTTTACAATGAGCAGCTCTTC. This sequence encodes CATAGESFYNEQLF.

About this clonotype: Since a much larger clone is just one base distant, this may be a read error. V usage is TRBV5-4 and J usage is TRBJ2-2, with 7 bases aligning to TRBD2. V shed 3 bases and J 2 bases; nucleotides not matched to a gene: 7. Per the germline V gene, CDR1 is SGHNT and CDR2 is YYREEE (reference sequence). This CDR3 is 16 amino acids long. The CDR3 coding sequence is TGTGCCAGCAGCTCCCGATCGGGGGGAAACACCGGGGAGCTGTTTTTT. This encodes CASSSRSGGNTGELFF.

On this clonotype itself: The junction does not match germline at one end; this may be a read error. V gene TRBV11-3 combines with J gene TRBJ1-2, with D perhaps matching TRBD1 (6 bases). Germline V gene lookup returns CDR1 SGHNT and CDR2 YENEEA. The CDR3 contains 13 residues. CDR3 DNA: TGTGCCAACAGCCCGGACAGCATCGATGGCTACATCTTC. This encodes CANSPDSIDGYIF.

About this clonotype itself: With a much larger clone just one base away, this may be a read error. V gene TRBV20-1 combines with J gene TRBJ2-7; 9 bases map to TRBD1. CDR3 length equals 12 residues. From germline, CDR1 is DFQATT and CDR2 SNEGSKA (reference sequence). CDR3 bases: TGCAGCCAACAGGGGGCGAAGCACGAGCAGTACTTC. It codes for CSQQGAKHEQYF.

Concerning this clonotype itself: Mismatch with germline at one junction end may stem from a read error. The V call is TRBV5-1, the J call TRBJ2-3; maybe TRBD2 (5 bases). This CDR3 contains 16 residues. Germline V CDR1 and CDR2: SGHRS, YFSETQ. In DNA, the CDR3 is TGCGCCAGCAGCCAACCAATCGGAGGAATCACAGATATGCAGTATTTT. Residues: CASSQPIGGITDMQYF.

This sequence joins TRBV7-9 and TRBJ2-7, with D perhaps TRBD2 (6 bases). This CDR3 region has 15 residues. Germline V lookup: CDR1 SEHNR, CDR2 FQNEAQ (reference sequence). The V end lost 5 bases, the J end lost 5 bases, and 19 bases lay between the germline ends. This chain's CDR3 is CASSRTIGSRNEQYF. The DNA of the CDR3 is TGTGCCAGCAGCCGGACTATCGGGAGCCGAAACGAGCAGTACTTC. The whole variable domain, remainder taken from reference TRBV7-9 and TRBJ2-7, is DTGVSQNPRHKITKRGQNVTFRCDPISEHNRLYWYRQTLGQGPEFLTYFQNEAQLEKSRLLSDRFSAERPKGSFSTLEIQRTEQGDSAMYLCASSRTIGSRNEQYFGPGTRLTVT.

On this clonotype itself: A much more abundant neighbour one base away suggests this may be a read error. CDR3 in amino acids: CASSTLPRADQYF. In DNA, the CDR3 is TGTGCCTCGAGTACACTCCCGCGGGCGGACCAGTACTTC. V usage is TRBV30 and J usage is TRBJ2-5; D possibly corresponds to TRBD2 (5 bases). CDR1 and CDR2 from the germline V gene are GTSNPN and SVGIG (reference sequence). The CDR3 is 13 residues long.

This clonotype was found many times. This chain connects TRBV6-4 to TRBJ2-3; D perhaps matches TRBD1 (6 bases). This CDR3 has 15 residues. The V gene's germline CDR1 is MRHNA and CDR2 SNTAGT. Trimming removed 0 bases at V and 1 base at J, with 8 bases between. This CDR3 reads CASSDSPGGTDTQYF. CDR3 coding DNA: TGTGCCAGCAGTGACTCCCCAGGGGGCACAGATACGCAGTATTTT.

This clonotype has at least ten counts. The V call is TRBV29-1, the J call TRBJ2-3, with D perhaps matching TRBD2 (6 bases). The CDR3 totals 13 residues. Trimming pared 4 bases from V and 2 bases from J, leaving 10 bases between. Germline-derived CDR1 and CDR2 are SQVTM and ANQGSEA. CDR3 in amino acids: CSVVGGATDTQYF. The CDR3 DNA reads as TGCAGCGTTGTTGGCGGGGCCACAGATACGCAGTATTTT.